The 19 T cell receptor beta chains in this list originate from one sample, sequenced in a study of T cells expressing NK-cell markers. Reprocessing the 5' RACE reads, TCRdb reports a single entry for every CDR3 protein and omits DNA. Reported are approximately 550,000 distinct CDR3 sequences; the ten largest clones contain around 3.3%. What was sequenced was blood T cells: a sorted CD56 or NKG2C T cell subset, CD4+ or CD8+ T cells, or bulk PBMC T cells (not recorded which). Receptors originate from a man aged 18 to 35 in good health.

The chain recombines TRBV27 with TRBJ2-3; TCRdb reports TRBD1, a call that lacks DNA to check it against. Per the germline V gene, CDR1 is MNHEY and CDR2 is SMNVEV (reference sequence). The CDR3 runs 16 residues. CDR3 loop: CASSVQGVTGPDTQYF.

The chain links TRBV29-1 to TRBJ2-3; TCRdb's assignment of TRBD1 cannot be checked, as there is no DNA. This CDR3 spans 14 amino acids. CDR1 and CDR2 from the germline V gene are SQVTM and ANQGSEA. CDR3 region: CSSGQGAIGDTQYF.

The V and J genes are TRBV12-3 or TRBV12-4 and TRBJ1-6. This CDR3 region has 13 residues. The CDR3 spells CASSRSSGSPLHF.

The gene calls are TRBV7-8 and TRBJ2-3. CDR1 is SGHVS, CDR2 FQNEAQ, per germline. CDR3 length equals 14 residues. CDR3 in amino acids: CASSFFDSTDTQYF.

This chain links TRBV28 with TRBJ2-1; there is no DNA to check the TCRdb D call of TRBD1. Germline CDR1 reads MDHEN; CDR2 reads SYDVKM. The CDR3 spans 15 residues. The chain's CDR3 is CASSDSGASYNEQFF.

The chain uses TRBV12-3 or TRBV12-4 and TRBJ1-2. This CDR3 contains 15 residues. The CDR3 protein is CASLPLGKANYGYTF.

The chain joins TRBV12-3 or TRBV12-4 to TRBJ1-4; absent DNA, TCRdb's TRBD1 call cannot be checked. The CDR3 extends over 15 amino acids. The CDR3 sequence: CASSPPAGGDEKLFF.

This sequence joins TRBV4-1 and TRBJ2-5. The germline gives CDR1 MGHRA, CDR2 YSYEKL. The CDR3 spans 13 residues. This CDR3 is CASSPTWGETQYF.

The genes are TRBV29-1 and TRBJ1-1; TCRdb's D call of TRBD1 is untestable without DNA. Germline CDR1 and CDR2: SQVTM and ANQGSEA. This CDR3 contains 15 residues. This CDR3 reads CSVEDGTDMNTEAFF.

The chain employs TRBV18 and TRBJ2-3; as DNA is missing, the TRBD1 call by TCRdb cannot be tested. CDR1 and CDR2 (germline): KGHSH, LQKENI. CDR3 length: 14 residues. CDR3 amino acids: CASSPGSAQDTQYF. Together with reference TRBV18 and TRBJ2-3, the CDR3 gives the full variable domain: NAGVMQNPRHLVRRRGQEARLRCSPMKGHSHVYWYRQLPEEGLKFMVYLQKENIIDESGMPKERFSAEFPKEGPSILRIQQVVRGDSAAYFCASSPGSAQDTQYFGPGTRLTVL.

CDR3 sequence: CASSLDSSHTQYF. J is TRBJ2-3 and V is TRBV5-1. Germline CDR1 is SGHRS and CDR2 is YFSETQ. This CDR3 contains 13 residues. Using reference TRBV5-1 and TRBJ2-3 for the parts outside the CDR3, the full variable domain is KAGVTQTPRYLIKTRGQQVTLSCSPISGHRSVSWYQQTPGQGLQFLFEYFSETQRNKGNFPGRFSGRQFSNSRSEMNVSTLELGDSALYLCASSLDSSHTQYFGPGTRLTVL.

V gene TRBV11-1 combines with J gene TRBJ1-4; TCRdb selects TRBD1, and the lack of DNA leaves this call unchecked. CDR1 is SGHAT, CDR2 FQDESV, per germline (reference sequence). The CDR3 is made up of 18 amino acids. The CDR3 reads CASSLGGGWRATNEKLFF. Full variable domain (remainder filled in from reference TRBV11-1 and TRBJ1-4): EAEVAQSPRYKITEKSQAVAFWCDPISGHATLYWYRQILGQGPELLVQFQDESVVDDSQLPKDRFSAERLKGVDSTLKIQPAELGDSAMYLCASSLGGGWRATNEKLFFGSGTQLSVL.

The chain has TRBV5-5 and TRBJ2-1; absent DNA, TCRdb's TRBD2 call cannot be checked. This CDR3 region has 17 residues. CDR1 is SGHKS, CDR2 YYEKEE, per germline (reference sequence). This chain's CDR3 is CASSLETSGIRNNEQFF.

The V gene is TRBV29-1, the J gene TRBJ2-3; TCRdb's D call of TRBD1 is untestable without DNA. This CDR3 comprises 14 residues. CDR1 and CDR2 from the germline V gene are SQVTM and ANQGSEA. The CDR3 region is CSVHRETSTDTQYF.

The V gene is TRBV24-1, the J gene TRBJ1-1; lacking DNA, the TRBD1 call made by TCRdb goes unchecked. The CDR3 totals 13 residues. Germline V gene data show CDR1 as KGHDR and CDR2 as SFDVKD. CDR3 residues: CATSDLGGTEAFF.

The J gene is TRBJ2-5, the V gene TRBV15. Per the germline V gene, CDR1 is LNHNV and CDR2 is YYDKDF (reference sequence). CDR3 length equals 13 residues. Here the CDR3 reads CATSRGAEETQYF.

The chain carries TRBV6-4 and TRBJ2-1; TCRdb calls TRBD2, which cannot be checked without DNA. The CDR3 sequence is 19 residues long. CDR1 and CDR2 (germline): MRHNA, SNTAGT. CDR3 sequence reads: CASSSPTSGRLSSYNEQFF.

The CDR3 loop is CASSLNPQDTQYF. The V and J genes are TRBV7-2 and TRBJ2-3. Germline-derived CDR1 and CDR2 are SGHTA and FQGNSA. The CDR3 totals 13 residues.

The CDR3 is CASSLVLLPSSYNEQFF. The chain uses TRBV11-2 and TRBJ2-1; the D call of TRBD2 rests on TCRdb alone, since no DNA is present to check it. Germline values: CDR1 SGHAT, CDR2 FQNNGV. The CDR3 extends over 17 amino acids.